These 12 T cell receptor beta chains were all obtained from the same sample, sequenced in a study of blood T cell repertoires in COVID-19. Clones were read by immunoSEQ multiplex PCR, and TCRdb kept only the in-frame ones, dropping some. This sample has tens of thousands of clones; approximately 80% occur once, and the top ten carry approximately 8.7%. The sample was peripheral blood. These receptors came from a human donor in a cohort sampled during active COVID-19.

The chain uses TRBV9 and TRBJ2-3; 7 bases agree with TRBD1. The ends lost 1 base at V and 3 bases at J; junction bases unmatched: 8. Germline V gene lookup returns CDR1 SGDLS and CDR2 YYNGEE. This CDR3 is built from 16 residues. CDR3 region: CASSVTVGGGTDTQYF. As DNA, the CDR3 is TGTGCCAGCAGCGTAACGGTAGGGGGCGGTACAGATACGCAGTATTTT.

The chain recombines TRBV28 with TRBJ2-4, with 9 nucleotides matching TRBD1. The ends lost 6 bases at V and 0 bases at J; junction bases unmatched: 15. This CDR3 is 19 amino acids long. CDR1 and CDR2 from the germline V gene are MDHEN and SYDVKM. CDR3 DNA: TGTGCCAGCAGCTTTCCGGGACAGGGTAAATTGGGAGCCAAAAACATTCAGTACTTC. Protein product: CASSFPGQGKLGAKNIQYF. The complete variable domain, with remaining parts taken from reference TRBV28 and TRBJ2-4, reads DVKVTQSSRYLVKRTGEKVFLECVQDMDHENMFWYRQDPGLGLRLIYFSYDVKMKEKGDIPEGYSVSREKKERFSLILESASTNQTSMYLCASSFPGQGKLGAKNIQYFGAGTRLSVL.

The chain carries TRBV5-8 and TRBJ2-5; maybe TRBD1 (5 bases). Trimming took off 5 bases at V and 7 bases at J, with 21 bases between the two ends. The CDR3 runs 15 residues. Germline values: CDR1 SGHTS, CDR2 YDEGEE. CDR3 nucleotides: TGTGCCAGCAGAGGAATGGGAAGGGGCGGAATGACCCAGTACTTC. Its protein product is CASRGMGRGGMTQYF. Supplemented by reference TRBV5-8 and TRBJ2-5, the full variable domain reads EAGVTQSPTHLIKTRGQQATLRCSPISGHTSVYWYQQALGLGLQFLLWYDEGEERNRGNFPPRFSGRQFPNYSSELNVNALELEDSALYLCASRGMGRGGMTQYFGPGTRLLVL.

This chain connects TRBV5-1 to TRBJ2-7; weak D call: TRBD1 (6 bases). Germline CDR1 and CDR2: SGHRS and YFSETQ. V lost 6 bases to trimming and J lost 5 bases, with 15 bases between them. The length of the CDR3 is 13 residues. CDR3 in DNA: TGCGCCAGCACAACAGGGCGGACAAACGAGCAGTACTTC. This sequence encodes CASTTGRTNEQYF.

The chain recombines TRBV19 with TRBJ2-2, with 11 bases lining up with TRBD2. The V segment lost 3 bases and the J segment 4 bases; nucleotides outside the gene matches: 1. CDR3 length: 15 amino acids. The germline CDR1 and CDR2 sequences are LNHDA and SQIVND (reference sequence). For the CDR3, the DNA is TGTGCCAGTAGTATGGGGACTAGCGGCACCGGGGAGCTGTTTTTT. The encoded protein is CASSMGTSGTGELFF.

The DNA of the CDR3 is TGTGCCAGCAGTTCGACAGGGGGAGAAACTGAAGCTTTCTTT. Amino acid sequence: CASSSTGGETEAFF. The V gene is TRBV6-5, the J gene TRBJ1-1; 9 bases agree with TRBD1. The germline gives CDR1 MNHEY, CDR2 SVGAGI. This CDR3 spans 14 amino acids. J gave up 5 bases and V 4 bases, and 5 bases lay outside the gene matches.

This chain links TRBV24-1 with TRBJ1-2; TRBD1 matches at 10 bases. CDR1 is KGHDR and CDR2 is SFDVKD in the germline V gene. CDR3 length: 14 amino acids. After removal of 4 bases from V and 8 bases from J, the junction contained 6 bases not matched to a gene. DNA of the CDR3: TGTGCCACCAGTGAGACCGGGACAGGGGTGGGCTACACCTTC. Translated, it gives CATSETGTGVGYTF.

This sequence joins TRBV5-1 and TRBJ1-1, with 7 bases identical to TRBD1. V gave up 1 base and J gave up 3 bases; unmatched junction bases: 0. This CDR3 has 13 amino acids. Germline loops: CDR1 SGHRS, CDR2 YFSETQ. CDR3 coding DNA: TGCGCCAGCAGCTTGCAGGGGGACACTGAAGCTTTCTTT. As protein: CASSLQGDTEAFF.

V gene TRBV21-1 combines with J gene TRBJ2-1; the table assigns TRBD1, which was not confirmed against the DNA. TRBV21-1 is flagged as a pseudogene. This CDR3 region has 14 residues. The CDR3 sequence: CASSKGGHYNEQFF. Written as DNA, the CDR3 is TGTGCCAGCAGCAAAGGGGGACACTACAATGAGCAGTTCTTC.

The chain links TRBV6-5 to TRBJ2-7; 7 bases align to TRBD1. V lost 5 bases and J lost 2; bases outside the gene matches: 6. Looked up from germline, CDR1 is MNHEY and CDR2 is SVGAGI. CDR3 size: 14 residues. The CDR3 nucleotides read TGTGCCAGCAGTACAAACAGGGGACCCTACGAGCAGTACTTC. It specifies CASSTNRGPYEQYF.

This chain connects TRBV28 to TRBJ2-1; 10 nucleotides agree with TRBD1. Unmatched junction bases numbered 4, after V lost 4 bases and J lost 7 bases. CDR1 and CDR2 from the germline V gene are MDHEN and SYDVKM. The CDR3 spans 14 residues. The CDR3: CASSWTGGRNEQFF. The DNA of the CDR3 is TGTGCCAGCAGTTGGACAGGGGGGAGAAATGAGCAGTTCTTC.

This chain connects TRBV5-1 to TRBJ2-5, with D possibly being TRBD1 (5 bases). The CDR3 is 14 residues long. V gave up 4 bases and J gave up 1 base, with 11 bases separating them. Germline CDR1 reads SGHRS; CDR2 reads YFSETQ. CDR3 in amino acids: CASSPGAAQETQYF. The CDR3 DNA is TGCGCCAGCAGCCCTGGGGCAGCCCAAGAGACCCAGTACTTC.